The clone carrying this T cell receptor beta chain was detected only a few times. The antigen remains undetermined. General observations from the study: The larger-cohort validation was restricted to a single TCR beta V-J rearrangement rather than whole repertoires.

The ends lost 4 bases at V and 4 bases at J; junction bases unmatched: 9. Germline V gene sequence: CDR1 SGHRS, CDR2 YFSETQ. This CDR3 is built from 15 residues. One entry per CDR3 protein, called by TCRdb with MiXCR from the 5' RACE reads. The profile covers roughly 8,100 distinct CDR3 sequences, with around 50% appearing a single time and 4% to 5% taken by the ten largest. The chain joins TRBV5-1 to TRBJ2-3; 7 bases align to TRBD2. This receptor was taken from a female donor with breast cancer. Material: memory CD4+ T cells sorted from a lymph node. Subset specified: memory CD4+ T cells, CD4+CD45RO+CD25-. CDR3 coding DNA: TGCGCCAGCAGCGACCGGGGGGTCACATCAGATACGCAGTATTTT. It specifies CASSDRGVTSDTQYF.